This T cell receptor beta chain was retrieved from a study of cytomegalovirus exposure and HLA in healthy donors. The study, taken as a whole, reports: Data from an earlier analysis indicated that most TCR beta V segments were productive either about 87% or about 30% of the time.

With respect to this clone: As yet, its antigen is unknown.

PCR used 60 Vbeta primers and 13 Jbeta primers. Clones were read by immunoSEQ multiplex PCR, and TCRdb kept only the in-frame ones, dropping some. The data contain under 95,000 clones, 76% of them singletons. The germline CDR1 and CDR2 sequences are GTSNPN and SVGIG (reference sequence). CDR3 length: 14 residues. V gave up 7 bases and J gave up 0 bases, with 13 bases separating them. The receptor was derived from a man aged 25 to 40 in good health and CMV-seropositive. Input material: PBMCs. The rearrangement links TRBV30 to TRBJ1-5; D gene uncertain. CDR3 sequence (DNA): TGTGCCTCGTCAGCGATAGATAGCAATCAGCCCCAGCATTTT. It encodes CASSAIDSNQPQHF.